These 8 T cell receptor beta chains came from one sample sequenced in a study of blood T cells in healthy people across ages. For the second PCR, which ran for about 6 to 11 cycles, a sample-barcoded 5' primer and a J-beta primer mix were used. TCRdb reprocessed the 5' RACE reads via MiXCR and lists one record per CDR3 protein. The profile covers 1,300,000 or so distinct CDR3 sequences, with approximately 60% appearing a single time and 5% to 7% taken by the ten largest. Material: blood. Receptors originate from a man younger than 35 in good health.

CDR3 sequence reads: CAISETLGTDTQYF. The CDR3, as DNA: TGTGCCATCAGTGAGACATTAGGCACAGATACGCAGTATTTT. The chain links TRBV10-3 to TRBJ2-3; D is unclear. Looked up from germline, CDR1 is ENHRY and CDR2 is SYGVKD. Trimming took off 2 bases at V and 1 base at J, with 7 bases between the two ends. The CDR3 spans 14 residues.

The chain recombines TRBV27 with TRBJ2-1; D perhaps matches TRBD1 (5 bases). With the DNA end fitting TRBJ2-7 better, the J assignment may be wrong. Germline V gene lookup returns CDR1 MNHEY and CDR2 SMNVEV (reference sequence). This CDR3 contains 15 residues. DNA for the CDR3: TGTGCCAGCAGTCTCCGTTCTGGGGCATCGTACGAGCAGTACTTC. Translating it yields CASSLRSGASYEQYF.

The chain uses TRBV29-1 and TRBJ1-1; D is unclear. The CDR3 is made up of 14 amino acids. Germline V lookup: CDR1 SQVTM, CDR2 ANQGSEA. The V gene lost 3 bases and the J gene lost 0 bases, with 11 bases spanning the gap. CDR3: CSVDQDGMNTEAFF. The CDR3 DNA follows: TGCAGCGTTGACCAAGACGGGATGAACACTGAAGCTTTCTTT.

This clonotype has more than one count but fewer than ten. This rearrangement joins TRBV29-1 to TRBJ1-2, with 10 bases identical to TRBD1. Looked up from germline, CDR1 is SQVTM and CDR2 is ANQGSEA. Losses at the gene ends were 6 bases for V and 8 bases for J; bases not matched to a gene: 12. CDR3 length: 14 amino acids. The CDR3 DNA reads TGCAGCGTGACTATGAGACAGGGGGCTGGGGGCTACACCTTC. Its translation is CSVTMRQGAGGYTF.

This clonotype appeared a single time. The V call is TRBV5-1, the J call TRBJ1-4; D perhaps matches TRBD1 (5 bases). Trimming cost V 0 bases and J 2 bases, with 11 bases left between them. The germline V gene encodes CDR1 SGHRS and CDR2 YFSETQ. The CDR3 covers 16 residues. The CDR3 sequence is CASSLAGRGTNEKLFF. The CDR3 DNA reads TGCGCCAGCAGCTTGGCCGGGAGGGGCACTAATGAAAAACTGTTTTTT. The whole variable domain, filled in from reference TRBV5-1 and TRBJ1-4, reads KAGVTQTPRYLIKTRGQQVTLSCSPISGHRSVSWYQQTPGQGLQFLFEYFSETQRNKGNFPGRFSGRQFSNSRSEMNVSTLELGDSALYLCASSLAGRGTNEKLFFGSGTQLSVL.

The rearrangement uses TRBV18 and TRBJ2-1; 8 bases map to TRBD1. There are 16 residues in the CDR3. CDR1 and CDR2 from the germline V gene are KGHSH and LQKENI. J gave up 3 bases and V 1 base, and 5 bases lay outside the gene matches. The CDR3 region has the DNA TGTGCCAGCTCACCACGCAGGGGGCGTCACTACAATGAGCAGTTCTTC. Protein product: CASSPRRGRHYNEQFF.

The J gene is TRBJ1-5, the V gene TRBV28, with D tentatively TRBD1 (6 bases). V lost 5 bases to trimming and J lost 5 bases, with 13 bases between them. In germline, CDR1 is MDHEN, CDR2 SYDVKM. The CDR3 loop spans 14 amino acids. CDR3 residues: CASSRGGMDQPQHF. The DNA of the CDR3 is TGTGCCAGCAGTAGGGGGGGCATGGATCAGCCCCAGCATTTT.

This clonotype was seen only a few times. V gene TRBV2 combines with J gene TRBJ2-4; maybe TRBD2 (6 bases). The J call may be faulty, since TRBJ2-7 better matches the DNA end. This CDR3 comprises 14 residues. Germline CDR1 and CDR2: SNHLY and FYNNEI. As DNA, the CDR3 is TGTGCCAGCAACATGCGGGAACTAACCTACGAGCAGTACTTC. Translated, it gives CASNMRELTYEQYF.